This T cell receptor (beta chain) was sequenced for a study of blood T cell repertoires in COVID-19. Study information: Researchers got acute and convalescent COVID-19 samples from the United States, Italy and Spain.

TCRdb's copy holds only in-frame clones and misses some; the assay was immunoSEQ multiplex PCR. Of under 140,000 clones in the sample, roughly 87% were seen once. This CDR3 has 16 residues. The germline gives CDR1 SGDLS, CDR2 YYNGEE. The trim removed 0 bases at V and 1 base at J, leaving 4 bases unmatched. This receptor was identified in a human donor in a cohort sampled during active COVID-19. The specimen was peripheral blood. V gene TRBV9 combines with J gene TRBJ2-1, with 7 bases lining up with TRBD2. The CDR3, as DNA: TGTGCCAGCAGCGTAGTCCTGGGAGGGTCCTACAATGAGCAGTTCTTC. Its translation is CASSVVLGGSYNEQFF.